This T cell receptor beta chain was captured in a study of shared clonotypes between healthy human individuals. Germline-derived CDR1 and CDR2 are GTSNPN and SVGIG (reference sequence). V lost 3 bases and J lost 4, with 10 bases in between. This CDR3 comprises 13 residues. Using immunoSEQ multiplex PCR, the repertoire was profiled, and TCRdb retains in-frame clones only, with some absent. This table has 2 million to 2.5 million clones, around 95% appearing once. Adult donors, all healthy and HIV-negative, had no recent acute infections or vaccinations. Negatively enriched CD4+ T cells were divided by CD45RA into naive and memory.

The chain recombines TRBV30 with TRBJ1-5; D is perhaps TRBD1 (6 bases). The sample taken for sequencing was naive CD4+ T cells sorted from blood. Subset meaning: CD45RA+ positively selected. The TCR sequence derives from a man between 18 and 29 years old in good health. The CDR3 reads CAWRSQGNQPQHF. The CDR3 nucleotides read TGTGCCTGGAGATCTCAGGGGAATCAGCCCCAGCATTTT. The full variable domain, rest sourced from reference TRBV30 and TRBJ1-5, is SQTIHQWPATLVQPVGSPLSLECTVEGTSNPNLYWYRQAAGRGLQLLFYSVGIGQISSEVPQNLSASRPQDRQFILSSKKLLLSDSGFYLCAWRSQGNQPQHFGDGTRLSIL.